The clone carrying this T cell receptor (beta chain) was seen only once. This specimen belongs to a study of blood T cell repertoires in COVID-19. Germline values: CDR1 WSHSY, CDR2 SAAADI. This CDR3 is built from 12 residues. Trimming took 4 bases from V and 3 from J, leaving 3 bases between them. Using immunoSEQ multiplex PCR, the repertoire was profiled, and TCRdb retains in-frame clones only, with some absent. The table lists about 180,000 clones, roughly 87% of them singletons. Participants, about 18 to 100 years old, spanned under 25 US areas. Researchers sorted participants into cohorts using their self-reported clinical history.

The chain recombines TRBV10-2 with TRBJ2-2; no definite D call. Sequenced: PBMCs or T cells enriched from blood (not recorded which). The sequence was collected from a human donor with acute COVID-19. The donor label of this sample is uncertain. CDR3 residues: CASSGDTGELFF. The CDR3 DNA reads as TGCGCCAGCAGTGGAGACACCGGGGAGCTGTTTTTT.